This entry concerns a single T cell receptor beta chain. Its antigen remains unidentified. The data were obtained in a study of regulatory dendritic cells for organ transplantation. Clones were sequenced by immunoSEQ multiplex PCR, and TCRdb holds only the in-frame ones, with some missing. The sample gives 30,000 to 40,000 clones, 85% to 90% of which show up once; over 0.055% is in the top ten. CD4+ or CD8+ T cells were sorted as naive CD45RA+ or memory CD45RO+. Study outcomes and limitations: Naive CD4+ and CD8+ repertoires were highly diverse; memory CD8+ was most oligoclonal. Resting memory CD8+ T cells held the most alloreactive clonotypes.

The CDR3 covers 14 residues. Unmatched junction bases numbered 9, after V lost 6 bases and J lost 6 bases. Germline CDR1 and CDR2: SGHTA and FQGNSA. The clonotype comes from a human donor in good health. Input material: naive CD4+ T cells from blood. Subset reported: CD45RA+ naive T cells. V is TRBV7-2 and J is TRBJ1-1; TRBD1 matches at 8 bases. The CDR3 loop is CASSLQTGVSEAFF. The DNA of the CDR3 is TGTGCCAGCAGTCTACAGACAGGGGTATCTGAAGCTTTCTTT.